This T cell receptor beta chain is drawn from a study of T cell changes during pregnancy in multiple sclerosis. Trimming cost V 1 base and J 4 bases, with 11 bases left between them. Germline-derived CDR1 and CDR2 are SGHNT and YENEEA. The CDR3 spans 15 residues. Data came from immunoSEQ multiplex PCR; TCRdb stores just in-frame clones and leaves some out. This table holds 66,000 or so clones, 91% found once. The sample consisted of CD8+ T cells from peripheral blood mononuclear cells, taken before pregnancy. The TCR was taken from a female donor with multiple sclerosis, enrolled in a pregnancy study. The rearrangement joins TRBV11-3 to TRBJ1-3, with no clear D. CDR3 amino acids: CASSLGTGGGNTIYF. The CDR3 nucleotides read TGTGCCAGCAGCTTAGGGACGGGAGGCGGAAACACCATATATTTT.